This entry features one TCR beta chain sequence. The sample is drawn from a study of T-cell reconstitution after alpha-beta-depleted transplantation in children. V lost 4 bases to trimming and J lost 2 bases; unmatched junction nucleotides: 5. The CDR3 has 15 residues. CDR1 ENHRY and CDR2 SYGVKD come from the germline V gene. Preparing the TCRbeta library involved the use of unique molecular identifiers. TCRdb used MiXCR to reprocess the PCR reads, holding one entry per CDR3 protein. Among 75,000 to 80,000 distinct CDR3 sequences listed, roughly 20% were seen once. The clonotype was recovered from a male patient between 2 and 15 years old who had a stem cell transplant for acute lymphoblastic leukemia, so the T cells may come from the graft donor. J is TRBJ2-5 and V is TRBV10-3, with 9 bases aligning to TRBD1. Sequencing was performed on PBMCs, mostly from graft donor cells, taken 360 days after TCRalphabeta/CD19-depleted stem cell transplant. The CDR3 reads CAISAYRGPQETQYF. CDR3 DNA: TGTGCCATCAGTGCCTACAGGGGGCCACAAGAGACCCAGTACTTC.